This T cell receptor beta chain stems from a study of human T cells and chemical hapten exposure. Overall study: 2% DPC applied to a roughly 2 cm by roughly 2 cm arm area sensitized donors. Patch tests containing 0.01% DPC, applied to the upper back, were read at 6 days.

This clonotype was observed a few times. Original analysis: Across samples, TCR counts had a median of about 92,000 and ranged from roughly 23,224 to 690,600. TCRdb re-called the RACE reads with MiXCR, one entry per CDR3 protein. TCRdb's processing, not the authors' own work, is the source of the V and J calls. The profile covers about 180,000 distinct CDR3 sequences, with almost 30% appearing a single time and roughly 3% taken by the ten largest. This CDR3 contains 15 residues. The germline V and J ends were trimmed by 5 bases and 0 bases, with 13 bases remaining between them. Germline V gene sequence: CDR1 SEHNR, CDR2 FQNEAQ (reference sequence). Time point indicated: pre-sensitization, week 0. The treatment is: therapeutic diphenylcyclopropenone sensitization with weekly scalp DPC.

The chain combines TRBV7-9 with TRBJ1-1; tentatively, D is TRBD1 (5 bases). Sample: whole blood, taken in connection with sensitization to the hapten diphenylcyclopropenone (DPC). The TCR was taken from a woman aged 30 to 39 with alopecia areata. Some clones in this sample may be carry-over from other donors' samples. Here the CDR3 reads CASSDRGDMNTEAFF. The DNA for the CDR3 is TGTGCCAGCAGCGACCGGGGGGATATGAACACTGAAGCTTTCTTT. The full variable domain, its missing parts supplied by reference TRBV7-9 and TRBJ1-1, is DTGVSQNPRHKITKRGQNVTFRCDPISEHNRLYWYRQTLGQGPEFLTYFQNEAQLEKSRLLSDRFSAERPKGSFSTLEIQRTEQGDSAMYLCASSDRGDMNTEAFFGQGTRLTVV.